This record looks at one T cell receptor (beta chain) sequence and its context. There are 13 residues in the CDR3. V lost 3 bases and J 2 bases, leaving 4 bases between the germline ends. The germline V gene has CDR1 SGHTA and CDR2 FQGTGA. This entry comes from a study of blood T cell repertoires in COVID-19. Original handling: Reference gene primer amplification yielded estimated nucleated cell counts. Measured with immunoSEQ multiplex PCR; TCRdb has only the in-frame clones, and not every one. V and J calls and clone size are copied from that table; D and trimming were computed from the DNA. The sample includes tens of thousands of clones, 75% to 95% of them seen just once.

The receptor was isolated from a human donor in a cohort sampled during active COVID-19. The chain links TRBV7-3 to TRBJ2-2; no reliable D call. The sequencing input was peripheral blood. The CDR3 region is CASSFSNTGELFF. DNA for the CDR3: TGTGCCAGCAGCTTCTCTAACACCGGGGAGCTGTTTTTT.